The 14 T cell receptor beta chains below were found in one sample sequenced in a study of T cell repertoires in ileal Crohn's disease. Assay used: immunoSEQ multiplex PCR; TCRdb lists only in-frame clones, some missing. The data show thousands of clones, 85% to 95% seen once. The source material was ileal tissue. The receptors shown here come from an adult with Crohn's disease.

The chain is built from TRBV18 and TRBJ2-3, with 10 bases lining up with TRBD1. The CDR3 is 16 amino acids. Germline CDR1 and CDR2: KGHSH and LQKENI. The J segment lost 5 bases and the V segment lost 3 bases, leaving 8 bases of the junction unmatched. CDR3 amino acids: CASSPSGQGEGDTQYF. The CDR3 DNA follows: TGTGCCAGCTCACCGAGCGGACAGGGGGAGGGAGATACGCAGTATTTT.

The count of this clone is one. This chain links TRBV10-1 with TRBJ2-7, with D possibly TRBD2 on 5 matching bases. The germline gives CDR1 WNHNN, CDR2 SYGVQD (reference sequence). The CDR3 covers 14 residues. Trimming removed 4 bases at V and 2 bases at J, with 12 bases between. The CDR3 DNA sequence: TGCGCCAGCAGTGCAGGTGTGGGAGCCTACGAGCAGTACTTC. It specifies CASSAGVGAYEQYF.

CDR3 DNA: TGCAGCGTGAGGGGGACGACCTATAATGGCTACACCTTC. This translates into CSVRGTTYNGYTF. This chain joins TRBV29-1 and TRBJ1-2; TRBD1 might be the D (6 bases). CDR1 and CDR2 (germline): SQVTM, ANQGSEA. The CDR3 has 13 amino acids. The germline V and J ends were trimmed by 6 bases and 6 bases, with 17 bases remaining between them.

This clone was picked up one time. The rearrangement links TRBV30 to TRBJ1-1, with 8 bases matching TRBD1. After removal of 8 bases from V and 4 bases from J, the junction contained 3 bases not matched to a gene. The CDR3 has 11 amino acids. CDR1 is GTSNPN, CDR2 SVGIG, per germline (reference sequence). CDR3 residues: CARTGGTEAFF. The DNA of the CDR3 is TGTGCCCGCACAGGGGGCACTGAAGCTTTCTTT.

This chain uses TRBV5-1 with TRBJ2-6, with TRBD2 as a possible D gene (5 bases). The CDR3 loop spans 14 amino acids. CDR1 is SGHRS and CDR2 is YFSETQ in the germline V gene. V was cut by 4 bases and J by 0 bases, with 5 bases left in between. The CDR3 DNA is TGCGCCAGCAGCGAGGGCTCTGGGGCCAACGTCCTGACTTTC. Amino acids: CASSEGSGANVLTF.

This clone occurred a few times. This chain connects TRBV9 to TRBJ1-1; 7 nucleotides agree with TRBD1. The junction had 8 bases not matched to a gene; V was cut back by 5 bases and J by 13 bases. The CDR3 is 11 residues long. Per germline, CDR1 SGDLS and CDR2 YYNGEE. The CDR3 spells CASRSEGGLFF. As DNA, the CDR3 is TGTGCCAGCAGGAGTGAAGGGGGCCTTTTCTTT.

This chain links TRBV13 with TRBJ2-1, with D tentatively TRBD2 (6 bases). Germline CDR1 reads PRHDT; CDR2 reads FYEKMQ (reference sequence). V was pared by 1 base and J by 3 bases, with 10 bases between. The CDR3 is made up of 15 amino acids. CDR3 bases: TGTGCCAGCAGCTTAGAATGGGACTTCTACAATGAGCAGTTCTTC. Its protein product is CASSLEWDFYNEQFF.

V and J are TRBV2 and TRBJ1-4; 7 bases line up with TRBD1. This CDR3 comprises 14 residues. Trimming at V came to 6 bases and at J to 7 bases, leaving 8 bases not matched to a gene. Germline CDR1 reads SNHLY; CDR2 reads FYNNEI. DNA for the CDR3: TGTGCCAGCAGCCTGAGACAGGGAGGTGAAAAACTGTTTTTT. Its protein is CASSLRQGGEKLFF.

The CDR3 nucleotides are TGTGCCAGCTCACCGGCGGGCGGCGAGCAGTACTTC. It encodes CASSPAGGEQYF. This chain links TRBV18 with TRBJ2-7; TRBD2 might be the D (5 bases). The CDR3 totals 12 residues. Trimming left V 3 bases short and J 6 bases short, with 9 bases between. Per the germline V gene, CDR1 is KGHSH and CDR2 is LQKENI. The variable domain in full, with the rest retrieved from reference TRBV18 and TRBJ2-7, is NAGVMQNPRHLVRRRGQEARLRCSPMKGHSHVYWYRQLPEEGLKFMVYLQKENIIDESGMPKERFSAEFPKEGPSILRIQQVVRGDSAAYFCASSPAGGEQYFGPGTRLTVT.

The chain is built from TRBV29-1 and TRBJ2-3; D is uncertain. V was cut by 7 bases and J by 2 bases, with 16 bases left in between. The CDR3 runs to 14 residues. Germline CDR1 SQVTM, CDR2 ANQGSEA. Written as DNA, the CDR3 is TGCAGCGCCAAAAGCATCCTCCACACAGATACGCAGTATTTT. Its protein is CSAKSILHTDTQYF.

The J gene is TRBJ2-5, the V gene TRBV18; weak D call: TRBD2 (6 bases). CDR1 and CDR2 from the germline V gene are KGHSH and LQKENI. The CDR3 extends over 13 amino acids. V lost 3 bases, J lost 4 bases, and 9 bases lay in between. The CDR3 DNA sequence: TGTGCCAGCTCACCCCGGGGGTCAGAGACCCAGTACTTC. Amino acids: CASSPRGSETQYF.

This rearrangement joins TRBV7-9 to TRBJ1-2; no clear D gene. Per germline, CDR1 SEHNR and CDR2 FQNEAQ (reference sequence). The V end was cut by 5 bases, the J end by 8 bases, with 12 bases between. The CDR3 has 12 amino acids. Written as DNA, the CDR3 is TGTGCCAGCAGCCCTAGACTGGCGGGCTACACCTTC. As protein: CASSPRLAGYTF.

This chain uses TRBV15 with TRBJ1-3; no firm D call. The CDR3 has 15 residues. V lost 1 base, J lost 0 bases, and 7 bases lay in between. Germline assignment: CDR1 LNHNV and CDR2 YYDKDF (reference sequence). CDR3 region: CATSRVRSSGNTIYF. The CDR3 nucleotides read TGTGCCACCAGCAGAGTACGCAGCTCTGGAAACACCATATATTTT. Combining the CDR3 with reference TRBV15 and TRBJ1-3 gives the whole variable domain DAMVIQNPRYQVTQFGKPVTLSCSQTLNHNVMYWYQQKSSQAPKLLFHYYDKDFNNEADTPDNFQSRRPNTSFCFLDIRSPGLGDTAMYLCATSRVRSSGNTIYFGEGSWLTVV.

The chain has TRBV10-3 and TRBJ2-7; 11 bases line up with TRBD2. CDR1 and CDR2 from the germline V gene are ENHRY and SYGVKD. CDR3 length: 21 residues. Germline trimming cut 0 bases from V and 2 bases from J; bases unmatched to any gene: 18. Written as DNA, the CDR3 is TGTGCCATCAGTGAGTCGATTCCGGGACTAGCGGCTAAACGACCCACCTACGAGCAGTACTTC. Protein: CAISESIPGLAAKRPTYEQYF.